The 4 T cell receptor beta chains below were found in one sample sequenced in a study of tissue T cells after allogeneic stem cell transplantation. Stated time point: mouse harvest day 7 after allogeneic transplant. Each mouse received 10^7 T-cell-depleted marrow cells plus 10^6 splenic CD5+ T cells by tail vein. The method was immunoSEQ multiplex PCR; TCRdb's version includes in-frame clones alone and lacks a portion of them. The data hold under 8,500 clones, with around 50% observed a single time. Sequenced material: gut tissue. These receptors were taken from a female BALB/c mouse given C57BL/6 T cells with graft-versus-host disease after an allogeneic hematopoietic cell transplant.

In regard to this clone: Here the gene names and germline are mouse. The observed sequence ends 1 residue before the CDR3 terminus, with the missing tail filled in from the germline J gene. The chain carries TRBV23 and TRBJ2-5; TRBD1 was called by the table and not checked on the DNA. The CDR3 consists of 14 residues. Germline V CDR1 and CDR2: KGHTA, FQNQQP. The sequenced CDR3 bases are TGCTCCAGCAGTCAAGGGACAGGGCAAGACACCCAGTAC. Protein: CSSSQGTGQDTQY. The complete CDR3 sequence is CSSSQGTGQDTQYF.

Points on this clone: Germline and genes here are mouse. The read gets to within 1 residue of the CDR3 end, and the germline J gene fills in the rest. The chain couples TRBV19 to TRBJ2-5; the match to TRBD1 covers 7 bases. This CDR3 region has 14 residues. Germline V CDR1 and CDR2: FNHDT, SITEND (reference sequence). With 0 bases clipped from V and 3 bases from J, the junction kept 1 base outside the gene matches. The sequenced part of the CDR3 DNA is TGTGCCAGCAGTATAGCCAGGGGGCAAGACACCCAGTAC. This codes for CASSIARGQDTQY. The whole CDR3 reads CASSIARGQDTQYF.

A remark on this clone: Gene labels here are mouse ones. The read halts 1 residue ahead of the CDR3 end, with the missing end drawn from the germline J gene. The genes are TRBV3 and TRBJ2-1, with D tentatively TRBD1 (5 bases). CDR1 and CDR2 (germline): SNHLY, FYNGKV (reference sequence). The CDR3 is 12 amino acids. V lost 5 bases and J lost 5, with 7 bases in between. The covered CDR3 bases are TGTGCCAGCAGCCGGACAAATGCTGAGCAGTTC. Translating gives CASSRTNAEQF. The complete CDR3 sequence is CASSRTNAEQFF.

Comments on this clone: Gene names and germline refer to mouse. Read sequence stops 1 residue before the CDR3 end, and the germline J gene provides the missing end. The V and J genes are TRBV13-3 and TRBJ2-4; 7 bases line up with TRBD1. The V gene end was trimmed by 5 bases and the J gene end by 1 base; junction bases not matched to a gene: 7. The germline V gene has CDR1 NNHDY and CDR2 SYVADS. The CDR3 spans 15 residues. Partial CDR3 DNA: TGTGCCAGCAGCCTCGACAGGGAAGGTCAAAACACCTTGTAC. This translates into CASSLDREGQNTLY. From start to end, the CDR3 is CASSLDREGQNTLYF.